This T cell receptor beta chain derives from a study of T cells after yellow fever vaccination. Whole-study results and caveats: Within FACS-sorted repertoires, abundant clonotypes contaminating from the bulk population could be present. Most clones from primary vaccination were detected again post-booster (approximately 97% CD4, 88% CD8). Relatively few clonotypes were ones that appeared in both CD4 and CD8 compartments.

There are 19 residues in the CDR3. Trimming at V came to 4 bases and at J to 3 bases, leaving 18 bases not matched to a gene. Germline CDR1 reads SGHTA; CDR2 reads FQGNSA. Production of TCR cDNA was by 5'RACE template switching, which also added a universal primer site and UMIs. TCRdb reprocessed the 5' RACE reads via MiXCR and lists one record per CDR3 protein. The sample contains hundreds of thousands of distinct CDR3 sequences, around 4% of which appear only once. This clonotype has a count of ten or more. The target antigen is unknown. The chain has TRBV7-2 and TRBJ2-3; 8 bases map to TRBD2. The origin of this receptor is a man in his late teens or twenties who received the YFV17D yellow fever vaccine. The sample was PBMCs, taken on the day of the yellow fever booster vaccination. The CDR3 reads CASSSWRVAGRGGTDTQYF. As DNA, the CDR3 is TGTGCCAGCAGCTCCTGGAGGGTAGCGGGGCGGGGTGGAACAGATACGCAGTATTTT.